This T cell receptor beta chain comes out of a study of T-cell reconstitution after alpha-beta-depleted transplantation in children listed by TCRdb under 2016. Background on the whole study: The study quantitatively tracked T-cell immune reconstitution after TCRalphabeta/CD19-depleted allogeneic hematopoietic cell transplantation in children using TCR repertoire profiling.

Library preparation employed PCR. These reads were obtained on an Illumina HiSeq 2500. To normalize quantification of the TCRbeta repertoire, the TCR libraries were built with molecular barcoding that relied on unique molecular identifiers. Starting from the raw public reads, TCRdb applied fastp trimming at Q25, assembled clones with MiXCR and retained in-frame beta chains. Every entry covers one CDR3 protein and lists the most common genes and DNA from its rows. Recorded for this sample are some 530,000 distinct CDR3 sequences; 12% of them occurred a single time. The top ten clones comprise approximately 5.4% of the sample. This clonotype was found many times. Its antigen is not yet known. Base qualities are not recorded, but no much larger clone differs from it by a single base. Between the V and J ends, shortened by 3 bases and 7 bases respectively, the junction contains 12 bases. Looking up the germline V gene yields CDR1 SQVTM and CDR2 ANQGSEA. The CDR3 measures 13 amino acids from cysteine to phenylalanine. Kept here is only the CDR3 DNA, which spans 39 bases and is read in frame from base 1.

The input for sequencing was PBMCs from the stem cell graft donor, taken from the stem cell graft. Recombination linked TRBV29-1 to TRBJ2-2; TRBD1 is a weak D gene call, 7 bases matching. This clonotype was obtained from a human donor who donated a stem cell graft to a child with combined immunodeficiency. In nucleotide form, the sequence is TGCAGCGTTGACCAGGGGGGAGTCGGGGAGCTGTTTTTT. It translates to CSVDQGGVGELFF.